This is a list of T cell receptor beta chains from one sample in a study of blood T cell repertoires in COVID-19. Sequenced by immunoSEQ multiplex PCR; TCRdb stores in-frame clones only, minus some. Here the sample spans about 360,000 clones, 70% to 90% being singletons. Sequenced input: PBMCs or T cells enriched from blood (not recorded which). The receptors derive from a woman aged 40 to 49 with acute COVID-19. CDR3s include the opening cysteine and the closing phenylalanine or tryptophan. Each record gives: D gene, clone size, J gene, V gene, CDR3 DNA, CDR3 protein. D genes are given only for firm matches. The size of a clone is reported for some rows only, either as once, few or many, or as a class for expanded clones.

>NA|NA|TRBJ1-1|TRBV5-1
TGCGCCAGCAGCCCATCTTCGGGGTCCACTGAAGCTTTCTTT
CASSPSSGSTEAFF
>NA|NA|TRBJ1-4|TRBV14
TGTGCCAGCAGTCCCCGGGAGCTTAATGAAAAACTGTTTTTT
CASSPRELNEKLFF
>NA|NA|TRBJ1-4|TRBV3-1/TRBV3-2
TGTGCCAGCAGCCAAGTTCAGGGTAATGAAAAACTGTTTTTT
CASSQVQGNEKLFF
>NA|NA|TRBJ1-2|TRBV6-5
TGTGCCAGCACCTCCGCGGCCCGGAGCTATGGCTACACCTTC
CASTSAARSYGYTF
>TRBD1|NA|TRBJ2-1|TRBV5-1
TGCGCCAGCAGCTCGGGACAGGGGGCAAGGGAGCAGTTCTTC
CASSSGQGAREQFF
>NA|NA|TRBJ1-2|TRBV25-1
TGTGCCAGCAGACCTAACCCCGGTGGCTACACCTTC
CASRPNPGGYTF
>TRBD1|NA|TRBJ2-7|TRBV10-3
TGTGCCATCAGGGGACAGGCCCACAGCTCCTACGAGCAGTACTTC
CAIRGQAHSSYEQYF
>TRBD1|NA|TRBJ1-6|TRBV5-6
TGTGCCAGCAGCTTAGGGGGACAGGGCTCCTATAATTCACCCCTCCACTTT
CASSLGGQGSYNSPLHF
>NA|NA|TRBJ2-7|TRBV27
TGTGCCAGCCACTCGAACAGGGTCCCTAGCGAGCAGTACTTC
CASHSNRVPSEQYF
>NA|NA|TRBJ1-2|TRBV4-1
TGCGCCAGCAGCCAAGACGGGGGGCTTGAGAGAGGCTACACCTTC
CASSQDGGLERGYTF
>NA|NA|TRBJ1-5|TRBV27
TGTGCCAGCAGTTTATACGGTAGCAATCAGCCCCAGCATTTT
CASSLYGSNQPQHF
>NA|NA|TRBJ2-5|TRBV4-1
TGCGCCAGCAGCCAATTGTCAGGGCCGCAAGAGACCCAGTACTTC
CASSQLSGPQETQYF
>TRBD2|NA|TRBJ2-5|TRBV5-8
TGTGCCAGCAGCTATCACCTAGCGGGGGGGGGTCAAGAGACCCAGTACTTC
CASSYHLAGGGQETQYF
>TRBD1|NA|TRBJ1-1|TRBV29-1
TGCAGCGTTCGGACAGGGGCGGACACTGAAGCTTTCTTT
CSVRTGADTEAFF
>TRBD2|NA|TRBJ2-3|TRBV4-1
TGCGCCAGCAGCCTAACGGGACTAGCCCCAGATACGCAGTATTTT
CASSLTGLAPDTQYF
>TRBD1|once|TRBJ2-5|TRBV4-1
TGCGCCAGCAGCCAAGCACTGTCTACAGGGGGGGAGACCCAGTACTTC
CASSQALSTGGETQYF
>TRBD1|NA|TRBJ2-7|TRBV27
TGTGCCAGCAGTTCCCCCTGGACAGGGGAACCCTACGAGCAGTACTTC
CASSSPWTGEPYEQYF
>NA|few|TRBJ2-7|TRBV30
TGTGCCTGGGACCGGGACGCAAGGGGAGGACAGCAGTACTTC
CAWDRDARGGQQYF
>TRBD1|NA|TRBJ1-4|TRBV6-5
TGTGCCAGCCTCGACAGGGGTTTTAATGAAAAACTGTTTTTT
CASLDRGFNEKLFF
>NA|NA|TRBJ1-1|TRBV29-1
TGCAGCGCCGGGACGCGGGGCACTGAAGCTTTCTTT
CSAGTRGTEAFF
>TRBD1|NA|TRBJ2-1|TRBV11-3
TGTGCCAGCAGCTCACACGGGACAGATAACAATGAGCAGTTCTTC
CASSSHGTDNNEQFF
>TRBD1|NA|TRBJ2-7|TRBV11-3
TGTGCCAGCAGCTTAGAACAGGGGGCGAGGGAGCAGTACTTC
CASSLEQGAREQYF
>NA|NA|TRBJ1-1|TRBV15
TGTGCCACCAGCAGAGGGGGCGTGAACACTGAAGCTTTCTTT
CATSRGGVNTEAFF
>NA|NA|TRBJ2-2|TRBV11-3
TGTGCCAGCAGCTTAGTGACAGCCGGGGAGCTGTTTTTT
CASSLVTAGELFF
>NA|NA|TRBJ2-3|TRBV2
TGTGCCAGTCAAACCGGGACACACGGCACAGATACGCAGTATTTT
CASQTGTHGTDTQYF
>NA|once|TRBJ1-1|TRBV25-1
TGTGCCAGCAGTCGTCTTGGGGGCTTGAACACTGAAGCTTTCTTT
CASSRLGGLNTEAFF
>NA|NA|TRBJ1-2|TRBV6-4
TGTGCCAGCAAGGGAACTCAGGGTAACGGCGGCTACACCTTC
CASKGTQGNGGYTF
>TRBD1|NA|TRBJ1-2|TRBV6-6
TGTGCCAGCAGTACCGGACAGGCGCGTGGCTACACCTTC
CASSTGQARGYTF
>NA|NA|TRBJ1-1|TRBV4-2
TGTGCCAGCAGCCAAGGACGGCGGGCGCGGGACACTGAAGCTTTCTTT
CASSQGRRARDTEAFF
>NA|NA|TRBJ1-4|TRBV7-9
TGTGCCAGCAGCTCTACGGGACACGGGTTCTTTTGGGAAGCTGAAAAACTGTTTTTT
CASSSTGHGFFWEAEKLFF
>TRBD1|few|TRBJ1-2|TRBV7-9
TGTGCCAGCAGCCAAACGACAGGGGTAGGTGATGGCTACACCTTC
CASSQTTGVGDGYTF
>TRBD1|NA|TRBJ1-6|TRBV18
TGTGCCAGCTCACCTGGACAGGGAAATTCACCCCTCCACTTT
CASSPGQGNSPLHF
>TRBD1|NA|TRBJ1-3|TRBV30
TGTGCCTGGAGTGATGACAGGGGGACTGGAAACACCATATATTTT
CAWSDDRGTGNTIYF
>TRBD1|NA|TRBJ1-1|TRBV19
TGTGCCAGCCGGGACAGGGGTCAGGGGGAAGCTTTCTTT
CASRDRGQGEAFF
>TRBD1|NA|TRBJ1-5|TRBV9
TGTGCCAGCAGCGTAGAGGGGGCCGGCAATCAGCCCCAGCATTTT
CASSVEGAGNQPQHF
>NA|NA|TRBJ1-4|TRBV6-5
TGTGCCAGTAAAAGGGGGTTGATCGATGAAAAACTGTTTTTT
CASKRGLIDEKLFF
>NA|NA|TRBJ2-2|TRBV6-5
TGTGCCAGCAGATCCCCCCGGGCCGGGGAGCTGTTTTTT
CASRSPRAGELFF
>NA|NA|TRBJ1-4|TRBV7-2
TGTGCCAGCAGCTTTGTGGGCAGTGAAAAACTGTTTTTT
CASSFVGSEKLFF
>TRBD1|NA|TRBJ1-2|TRBV4-2
TGTGCCAGCAGCCAGAGGACAGGCCCCGGGGGCTACACCTTC
CASSQRTGPGGYTF
>NA|NA|TRBJ1-3|TRBV6-5
TGTGCCAGTAGACAGGACACCTCTGGAAACACCATATATTTT
CASRQDTSGNTIYF
>TRBD1|NA|TRBJ2-7|TRBV5-1
TGCGCCAGCAGCTTCGGGGGCGGGACAGGCCACGAGCAGTACTTC
CASSFGGGTGHEQYF
>NA|NA|TRBJ1-4|TRBV5-4
TGTGCCAGCAGCTTAACCGGGACAGAAAAACTGTTTTTT
CASSLTGTEKLFF
>TRBD1|NA|TRBJ1-5|TRBV5-6
TGTGCCAGCAGCCGGGACAGGGGAAGGGGTTGGAGCAATCAGCCCCAGCATTTT
CASSRDRGRGWSNQPQHF
>TRBD2|NA|TRBJ2-7|TRBV5-1
TGCGCCAGCAGCTTGACTAGCGAGTCCTACGAGCAGTACTTC
CASSLTSESYEQYF
>NA|NA|TRBJ1-2|TRBV19
TGTGCCAGTAGTATGGTCAGTGACTATGGCTACACCTTC
CASSMVSDYGYTF
>NA|few|TRBJ2-7|TRBV4-1
TGCGCCAGCAGCCTAACGAGGGGGAGTGGTACGTACGAGCAGTACTTC
CASSLTRGSGTYEQYF
>NA|NA|TRBJ1-5|TRBV5-8
TGTGCCAGCAGCCCGGACAGTTTCAATCAGCCCCAGCATTTT
CASSPDSFNQPQHF
>NA|NA|TRBJ2-7|TRBV18
TGTGCCAGCTCACCCCTGACAGCCAGCTCCTACGAGCAGTACTTC
CASSPLTASSYEQYF
>NA|NA|TRBJ2-7|TRBV30
TGTGCCTGGAGTGCTGGTTTCGGGCAGTACTTC
CAWSAGFGQYF
>TRBD2|NA|TRBJ2-5|TRBV5-8
TGTGCCAGCAGCTGGGGACTAGCGCGGGAGACCCAGTACTTC
CASSWGLARETQYF